This T cell receptor beta chain was profiled in a study of OX40 agonist ivuxolimab in advanced cancers. Whole-study context: Patients were treated with ivuxolimab, an agonistic anti-OX40 (CD134) antibody. Whole-study results and caveats: Among T cells, CD8+ cells averaged more expanded clones than CD4+ cells. At 0.1 to 3.0 mg/kg, clonal expansion of CD4+ and CD8+ blood T cells had occurred by week 6.

As to this clone: Its antigen is unknown.

The CDR3 runs to 15 residues. Trimming took 8 bases from V and 6 from J; bases not matched to a gene: 15. The germline CDR1 and CDR2 sequences are LNHDA and SQIVND (reference sequence). Sequencing was performed with immunoSEQ multiplex PCR; in TCRdb, only in-frame clones are kept and a portion is missing. This table has approximately 35,000 clones, more than 60% appearing once. Blood got drawn at baseline, again on cycle 4 day 1, and then on cycle 7 day 1. The source of this sequence is an adult with an advanced solid tumor such as melanoma, head and neck, liver or kidney cancer. The sample was CD4+ or CD8+ T cells sorted from blood, taken in a trial of the OX40 agonist ivuxolimab. The chain uses TRBV19 and TRBJ1-2, with 7 bases aligning to TRBD1. The CDR3 sequence is CASGQGRQGSHGYTF. For the CDR3, the DNA is TGTGCCAGTGGTCAAGGGCGACAGGGAAGCCATGGCTACACCTTC.